These 26 T cell receptor beta chains were all obtained from the same sample, sequenced in a study of lymphopenia after photon versus proton radiotherapy. Sequencing used immunoSEQ multiplex PCR; TCRdb keeps in-frame clones, though not all of them. Counted here are 20,000 to 25,000 clones, 85% occurring once; the ten biggest clones make up over 15%. The sample here was peripheral blood, taken from a patient treated with photon-based radiotherapy. The receptors derive from a man aged 60 to 75 with pancreatic cancer.

As DNA, the CDR3 is TGTGCCAGCCGATTATGGGGCGAGCAGTACTTC. The encoded protein is CASRLWGEQYF. V and J are TRBV28 and TRBJ2-7; no reliable D call. V lost 8 bases to trimming and J lost 6 bases, with 11 bases between them. This CDR3 contains 11 residues. The V gene's germline CDR1 is MDHEN and CDR2 SYDVKM.

This clone was found once. The V gene is TRBV5-1, the J gene TRBJ2-2; D is possibly TRBD1 (5 bases). V lost 0 bases and J lost 1, with 10 bases in between. The CDR3 totals 16 residues. Germline values: CDR1 SGHRS, CDR2 YFSETQ. The chain's CDR3 is CASSLGGGGNTGELFF. For the CDR3, the DNA is TGCGCCAGCAGCTTGGGGGGCGGCGGGAACACCGGGGAGCTGTTTTTT.

This clone occurred a few times. This chain joins TRBV6-6 and TRBJ2-1; 10 bases are a match to TRBD2. The junction had 7 bases not matched to a gene; V was cut back by 0 bases and J by 8 bases. The V gene's germline CDR1 is MNHNY and CDR2 SVGAGI (reference sequence). The CDR3 loop spans 16 amino acids. The CDR3 is CASSYSSWTSGDEQFF. DNA of the CDR3: TGTGCCAGCAGTTACTCCTCCTGGACTAGCGGCGATGAGCAGTTCTTC.

The J gene is TRBJ2-6, the V gene TRBV5-1; D is unclear. V gave up 4 bases and J gave up 0 bases, with 8 bases separating them. Germline CDR1 reads SGHRS; CDR2 reads YFSETQ. The CDR3 has 15 amino acids. CDR3 nucleotide sequence: TGCGCCAGCAGCGGAACAGCCTCTGGGGCCAACGTCCTGACTTTC. Its protein product is CASSGTASGANVLTF.

The rearrangement joins TRBV4-2 to TRBJ2-1, with 15 nucleotides matching TRBD2. Looked up from germline, CDR1 is LGHNA and CDR2 is YNFKEQ. J gave up 0 bases and V 4 bases, and 22 bases lay outside the gene matches. CDR3 length: 24 residues. This CDR3 is CASSRTWTSGGAGRSGTSYNEQFF. CDR3 nucleotide sequence: TGTGCCAGCAGCCGAACCTGGACTAGCGGGGGGGCCGGGAGGAGCGGAACCTCCTACAATGAGCAGTTCTTC.

The chain combines TRBV11-3 with TRBJ2-1; 8 bases align to TRBD2. The CDR3 extends over 13 amino acids. CDR1 is SGHNT, CDR2 YENEEA, per germline. Germline trimming cut 1 base from V and 8 bases from J; bases unmatched to any gene: 1. CDR3 sequence reads: CASSLGTSHEQFF. CDR3 coding DNA: TGTGCCAGCAGCTTAGGGACTAGCCATGAGCAGTTCTTC.

The V gene is TRBV5-1, the J gene TRBJ1-1; possible D gene TRBD1, 5 bases. Germline V gene sequence: CDR1 SGHRS, CDR2 YFSETQ. V lost 3 bases and J 0 bases, leaving 9 bases between the germline ends. The CDR3 sequence is 14 residues long. CDR3 residues: CASSYRQMNTEAFF. CDR3 sequence (DNA): TGCGCCAGCAGCTACAGGCAAATGAACACTGAAGCTTTCTTT.

This clone was recorded once. The gene calls are TRBV18 and TRBJ2-1, with D unclear. Trimming took 3 bases from V and 10 from J, leaving 28 bases between them. This CDR3 spans 18 amino acids. Germline V gene lookup returns CDR1 KGHSH and CDR2 LQKENI. The DNA of the CDR3 is TGTGCCAGCTCACCGCAAAAGCCCGTTTTAGCTCCTGACGACGAGCAGTTCTTC. It encodes CASSPQKPVLAPDDEQFF.

CDR3 loop: CASRAPFFTDRNTEAFF. CDR3 coding DNA: TGTGCCAGCAGGGCCCCGTTTTTTACAGACAGGAACACTGAAGCTTTCTTT. This rearrangement joins TRBV2 to TRBJ1-1; D is possibly TRBD1 (5 bases). V was clipped by 6 bases and J by 1 base, with 21 bases between them. Germline loops: CDR1 SNHLY, CDR2 FYNNEI. The CDR3 covers 17 residues. Drawing the rest from reference TRBV2 and TRBJ1-1, the complete variable domain is EPEVTQTPSHQVTQMGQEVILRCVPISNHLYFYWYRQILGQKVEFLVSFYNNEISEKSEIFDDQFSVERPDGSNFTLKIRSTKLEDSAMYFCASRAPFFTDRNTEAFFGQGTRLTVV.

The chain has TRBV6-5 and TRBJ1-3, with no clear D. V was trimmed by 6 bases and J by 0 bases, leaving 12 bases between them. The CDR3 is 15 residues long. Per the germline V gene, CDR1 is MNHEY and CDR2 is SVGAGI. CDR3 sequence: CASSPTARSGNTIYF. CDR3 sequence (DNA): TGTGCCAGCAGCCCCACAGCCCGCTCTGGAAACACCATATATTTT.

This clone turned up a few times. The rearrangement joins TRBV30 to TRBJ1-3; the match to TRBD1 covers 8 bases. The CDR3 length is 15 residues. Germline V gives CDR1 GTSNPN, CDR2 SVGIG (reference sequence). Trimming removed 2 bases from V and 4 bases from J; junction bases left unmatched: 7. The CDR3 DNA reads as TGTGCCTGGAGTCCGCCGACAGGGGCAGGAAACACCATATATTTT. Protein product: CAWSPPTGAGNTIYF.

CDR3 coding DNA: TGTGCCAGCTCACCACCGCCAGGGGGCAGGAACACTGAAGCTTTCTTT. Amino acids: CASSPPPGGRNTEAFF. The chain employs TRBV18 and TRBJ1-1; the match to TRBD1 covers 8 bases. V lost 0 bases to trimming and J lost 1 base; unmatched junction nucleotides: 4. CDR3 size: 16 residues. The germline V gene has CDR1 KGHSH and CDR2 LQKENI.

This clone has a handful of counts. The rearrangement links TRBV19 to TRBJ1-1, with a possible D match to TRBD1 (5 bases). Trimming shortened V by 7 bases and J by 0 bases, and 21 bases separated the two germline ends. Per germline, CDR1 LNHDA and CDR2 SQIVND (reference sequence). This CDR3 is 17 amino acids long. The chain's CDR3 is CASKVGRASPMNTEAFF. The CDR3 DNA is TGTGCCAGTAAGGTGGGCAGGGCATCACCTATGAACACTGAAGCTTTCTTT.

The chain recombines TRBV6-4 with TRBJ1-1, with TRBD1 as a possible D gene (5 bases). V gave up 0 bases and J gave up 11 bases, with 16 bases separating them. Looked up from germline, CDR1 is MRHNA and CDR2 is SNTAGT. CDR3 length equals 14 residues. The CDR3: CASSDSTASREAFF. The CDR3 nucleotides are TGTGCCAGCAGTGACTCGACAGCATCGAGGGAGGCTTTCTTT.

The genes are TRBV29-1 and TRBJ1-3, with D tentatively TRBD1 (6 bases). Germline CDR1 reads SQVTM; CDR2 reads ANQGSEA. Trimming shortened V by 1 base and J by 0 bases, and 13 bases separated the two germline ends. The CDR3 is made up of 16 amino acids. The CDR3 sequence: CSVEGEGDNSGNTIYF. The CDR3 DNA reads as TGCAGCGTTGAAGGAGAAGGGGACAACTCTGGAAACACCATATATTTT.

This rearrangement joins TRBV5-1 to TRBJ1-1; tentative D call: TRBD1 (5 bases). This CDR3 contains 19 residues. V lost 4 bases and J lost 0, with 25 bases in between. The germline V gene has CDR1 SGHRS and CDR2 YFSETQ. The CDR3 DNA reads TGCGCCAGCAGCGCCATTGCCGGGACCGTAGTGTTCATGAACACTGAAGCTTTCTTT. Translating gives CASSAIAGTVVFMNTEAFF.

This chain links TRBV5-1 with TRBJ2-7; TRBD1 agrees at 10 bases. CDR3 length equals 14 residues. V shed 2 bases and J 7 bases; nucleotides not matched to a gene: 6. Germline loops: CDR1 SGHRS, CDR2 YFSETQ. This CDR3 reads CASSLGTGAEEQYF. The CDR3, as DNA: TGCGCCAGCAGCTTAGGGACAGGGGCTGAGGAGCAGTACTTC. The full variable domain, rest sourced from reference TRBV5-1 and TRBJ2-7, is KAGVTQTPRYLIKTRGQQVTLSCSPISGHRSVSWYQQTPGQGLQFLFEYFSETQRNKGNFPGRFSGRQFSNSRSEMNVSTLELGDSALYLCASSLGTGAEEQYFGPGTRLTVT.

The chain recombines TRBV5-1 with TRBJ1-1, with D maybe TRBD1 (6 bases). Germline assignment: CDR1 SGHRS and CDR2 YFSETQ. Trimming took off 4 bases at V and 1 base at J, with 11 bases between the two ends. This CDR3 is 14 amino acids long. The CDR3 here is CASSVGQPNTEAFF. CDR3 nucleotides: TGCGCCAGCAGCGTAGGACAGCCGAACACTGAAGCTTTCTTT.

CDR3 amino acids: CATSRDRGSTGELFF. For the CDR3, the DNA is TGTGCCACCAGCAGAGACAGGGGAAGCACCGGGGAGCTGTTTTTT. The rearrangement joins TRBV15 to TRBJ2-2; the D gene is possibly TRBD1 (6 bases). In germline, CDR1 is LNHNV, CDR2 YYDKDF (reference sequence). The V and J ends lost 0 bases and 4 bases respectively, with 9 bases between them. The CDR3 length is 15 residues.

This rearrangement joins TRBV6-6 to TRBJ2-5; D ambiguous. The end of the DNA aligns better with TRBJ2-7, so the J call may be wrong. Germline loops: CDR1 MNHNY, CDR2 SVGAGI (reference sequence). The length of the CDR3 is 15 residues. As DNA, the CDR3 is TGTGCCAGCAGTCCTACTTTCTCGCCCTCCTACGAGCAGTACTTC. Amino acid sequence: CASSPTFSPSYEQYF.

The chain recombines TRBV2 with TRBJ2-4; D remains unclear. The V gene lost 3 bases and the J gene lost 5 bases, with 5 bases spanning the gap. The CDR3 runs 12 residues. CDR1 is SNHLY, CDR2 FYNNEI, per germline. The CDR3 coding sequence is TGTGCCAGCAGTGAGCGACAAAACATTCAGTACTTC. Its protein is CASSERQNIQYF.

V gene TRBV6-1 combines with J gene TRBJ2-3; no definite D call. The V gene's germline CDR1 is MNHNS and CDR2 SASEGT. This CDR3 has 14 residues. Trimming shortened V by 4 bases and J by 0 bases, and 8 bases separated the two germline ends. CDR3 sequence reads: CASSVSLSTDTQYF. The CDR3 DNA sequence: TGTGCCAGCAGTGTCAGTTTGAGCACAGATACGCAGTATTTT.

This clone was seen a few times. This chain links TRBV6-5 with TRBJ1-5, with D tentatively TRBD1 (6 bases). Germline assignment: CDR1 MNHEY and CDR2 SVGAGI. V shed 2 bases and J shed 7 bases, with 15 bases lying between them. There are 15 residues in the CDR3. The CDR3 is CASSYDTGFGQPQHF. CDR3 bases: TGTGCCAGCAGTTACGACACAGGGTTTGGACAGCCCCAGCATTTT.

The chain links TRBV30 to TRBJ1-1; D uncertain. This CDR3 contains 15 residues. V was shortened by 4 bases and J by 3 bases, with 18 bases between the two germline ends. CDR1 is GTSNPN and CDR2 is SVGIG in the germline V gene (reference sequence). CDR3 sequence reads: CAWTSPHTADTEAFF. In DNA, the CDR3 is TGTGCCTGGACTTCCCCCCACACAGCGGACACTGAAGCTTTCTTT.

This clone has just one count. The chain employs TRBV18 and TRBJ1-1; 9 bases map to TRBD1. The CDR3 totals 14 residues. V gave up 3 bases and J gave up 4 bases; unmatched junction bases: 3. Germline CDR1 and CDR2: KGHSH and LQKENI. In nucleotides, the CDR3 is TGTGCCAGCTCACCCGGGACAGGGCCCACTGAAGCTTTCTTT. Its translation: CASSPGTGPTEAFF.

The J gene is TRBJ1-4, the V gene TRBV6-5; D is perhaps TRBD1 (5 bases). Germline CDR1 reads MNHEY; CDR2 reads SVGAGI. The V and J ends lost 0 bases and 3 bases respectively, with 11 bases between them. The CDR3 length is 16 residues. CDR3 sequence (DNA): TGTGCCAGCAGTTACTCGATCGGGGCCCCTAATGAAAAACTGTTTTTT. It is translated as CASSYSIGAPNEKLFF.